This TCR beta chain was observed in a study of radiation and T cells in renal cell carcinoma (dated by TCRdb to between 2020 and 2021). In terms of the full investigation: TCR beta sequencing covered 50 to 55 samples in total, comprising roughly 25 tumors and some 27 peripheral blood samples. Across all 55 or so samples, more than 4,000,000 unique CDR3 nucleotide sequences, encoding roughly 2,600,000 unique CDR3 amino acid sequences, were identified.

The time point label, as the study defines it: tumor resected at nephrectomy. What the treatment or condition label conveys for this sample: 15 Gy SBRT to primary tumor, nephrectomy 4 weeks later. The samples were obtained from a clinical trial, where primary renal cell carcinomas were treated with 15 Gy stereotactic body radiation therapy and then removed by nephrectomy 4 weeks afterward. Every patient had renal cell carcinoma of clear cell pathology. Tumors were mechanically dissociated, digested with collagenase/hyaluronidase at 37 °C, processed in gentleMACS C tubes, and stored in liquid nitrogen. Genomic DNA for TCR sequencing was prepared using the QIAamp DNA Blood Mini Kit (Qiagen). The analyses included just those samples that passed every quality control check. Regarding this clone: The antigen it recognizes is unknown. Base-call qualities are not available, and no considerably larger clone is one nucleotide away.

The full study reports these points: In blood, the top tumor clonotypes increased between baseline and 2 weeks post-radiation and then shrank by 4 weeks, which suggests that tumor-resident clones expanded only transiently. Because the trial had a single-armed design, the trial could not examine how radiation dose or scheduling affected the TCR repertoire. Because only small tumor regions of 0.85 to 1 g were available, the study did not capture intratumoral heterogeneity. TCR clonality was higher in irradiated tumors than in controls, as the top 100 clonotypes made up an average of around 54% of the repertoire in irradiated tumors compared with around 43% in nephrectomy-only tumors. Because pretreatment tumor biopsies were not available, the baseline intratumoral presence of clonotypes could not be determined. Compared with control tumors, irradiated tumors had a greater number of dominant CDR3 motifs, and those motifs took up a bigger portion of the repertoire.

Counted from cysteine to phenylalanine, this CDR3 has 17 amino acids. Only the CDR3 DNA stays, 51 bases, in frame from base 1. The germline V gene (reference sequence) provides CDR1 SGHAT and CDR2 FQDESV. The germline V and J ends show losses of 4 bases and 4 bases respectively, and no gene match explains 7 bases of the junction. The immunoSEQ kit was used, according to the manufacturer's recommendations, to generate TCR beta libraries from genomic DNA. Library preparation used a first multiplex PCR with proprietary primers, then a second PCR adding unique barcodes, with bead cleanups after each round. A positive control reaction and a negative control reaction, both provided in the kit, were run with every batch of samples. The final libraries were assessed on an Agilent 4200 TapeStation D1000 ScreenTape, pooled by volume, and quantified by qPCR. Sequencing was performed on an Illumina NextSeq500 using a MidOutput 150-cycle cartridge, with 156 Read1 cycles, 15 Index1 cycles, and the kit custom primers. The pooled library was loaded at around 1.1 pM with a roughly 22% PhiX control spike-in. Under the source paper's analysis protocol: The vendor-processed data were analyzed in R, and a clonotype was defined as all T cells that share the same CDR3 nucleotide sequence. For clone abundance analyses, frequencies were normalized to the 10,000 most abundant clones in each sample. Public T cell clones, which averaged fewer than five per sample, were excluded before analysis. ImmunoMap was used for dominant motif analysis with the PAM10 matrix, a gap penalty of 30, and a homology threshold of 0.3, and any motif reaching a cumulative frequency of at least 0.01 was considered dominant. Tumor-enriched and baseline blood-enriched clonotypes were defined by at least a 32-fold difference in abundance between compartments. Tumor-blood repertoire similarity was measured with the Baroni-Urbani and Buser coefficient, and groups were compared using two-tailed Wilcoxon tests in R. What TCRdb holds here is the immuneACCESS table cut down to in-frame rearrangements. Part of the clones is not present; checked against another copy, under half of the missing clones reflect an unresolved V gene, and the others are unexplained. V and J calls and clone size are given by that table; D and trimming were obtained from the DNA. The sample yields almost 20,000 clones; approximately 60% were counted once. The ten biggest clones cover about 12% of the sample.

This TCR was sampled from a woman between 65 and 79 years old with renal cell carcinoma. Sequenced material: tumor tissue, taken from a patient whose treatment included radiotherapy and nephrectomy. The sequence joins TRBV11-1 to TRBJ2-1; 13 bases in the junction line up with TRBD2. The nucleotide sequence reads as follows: TGTGCCAGCAGCTCAGGACTAGCGGGGGCCCGTTACAATGAGCAGTTCTTC. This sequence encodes CASSSGLAGARYNEQFF.